This T cell receptor (beta chain) originates from a study of T cell repertoires in cytomegalovirus infection. Details on this clonotype: What it recognizes is unknown. A read error may account for a junction end that differs from germline.

TCRdb ran MiXCR on the reads and lists one entry per CDR3 protein. The sample has 230,000 or so distinct CDR3 sequences, roughly 34% seen once; the top ten hold about 60%. CDR3 size: 13 residues. Germline CDR1 MGHRA, CDR2 YSYEKL. This rearrangement joins TRBV4-1 to TRBJ2-1; TRBD2 aligns across 10 bases. The clonotype originates from a human donor in good health (CMV status not recorded). Some clones in this sample may be carry-over from other donors' samples. The input for sequencing was CD8+ T cells from cultured PBMCs, taken from culture after CMV antigen stimulation. CDR3 bases: TGTGCCAGTGGGACTAGCGCATACAATGAGCAGTTCTTC. Translated, it gives CASGTSAYNEQFF.